This record covers a single TCR beta chain. Germline assignment: CDR1 MGHRA and CDR2 YSYEKL. This CDR3 region has 18 residues. After removal of 0 bases from V and 0 bases from J, the junction contained 4 bases not matched to a gene. The data originate from a study of blood T cell repertoires in COVID-19. About the study: Spain, Italy and the United States supplied samples that represented acute and convalescent COVID-19. T cells, B-cell-depleted T cells, or PBMCs provided the cDNA or gDNA that served as material.

Original methodology: Estimation of nucleated cell counts was performed using reference gene primer amplification. Using immunoSEQ multiplex PCR, the repertoire was profiled, and TCRdb retains in-frame clones only, with some absent. The V and J calls and clone size come from that table; D and trimming were worked out from the DNA. Of about 200,000 clones in the sample, over 80% were seen once. The sequence was collected from a human donor in a cohort sampled during active COVID-19. The chain combines TRBV4-1 with TRBJ2-6, with 8 bases aligning to TRBD1. The specimen sequenced was peripheral blood. Here the CDR3 DNA reads TGCGCCAGCAGCCAAGAGAGACAGGGGAACTCTGGGGCCAACGTCCTGACTTTC. Encoded protein: CASSQERQGNSGANVLTF.